This T cell receptor beta chain was observed in a study of CD8 T cells in ankylosing spondylitis. Study-level results: Reactive arthritis synovial fluid and blood previously showed some of these motif variants. A TCR beta motif of roughly eight highly homologous variants seemed to mark ankylosing spondylitis blood. Disease-linked clones reportedly showed significant enrichment in matched ankylosing spondylitis synovial fluid.

TCRdb independently ran MiXCR on the 5' RACE reads; one entry per CDR3 protein. The repertoire consists of approximately 260,000 distinct CDR3 sequences, with approximately 20% occurring once and the leading ten covering over 25%. In its sample, this clonotype was seen a few times. The antigen is undetermined. V lost 0 bases and J lost 5; bases outside the gene matches: 4. This CDR3 comprises 14 residues. Germline lookup yields CDR1 MGHRA and CDR2 YSYEKL. The chain is built from TRBV4-1 and TRBJ2-7; 7 nucleotides match TRBD2. What was sequenced was blood, either unsorted or a sorted T cell fraction (not recorded which). The origin of this receptor is a male donor with ankylosing spondylitis or in good health (not recorded which). CDR3: CASSQEYGGDEQYF. CDR3 in DNA: TGCGCCAGCAGCCAAGAGTATGGGGGGGACGAGCAGTACTTC.